These 10 T cell receptor beta chains share one sample of origin, sequenced in a study of blood T cells in healthy people across ages. Using a J-beta primer mix together with a sample-barcoded 5' primer, a second PCR was run for roughly 6 to 12 cycles. One entry per CDR3 protein results from TCRdb running MiXCR on the 5' RACE reads. The sample holds around 1,900,000 distinct CDR3 sequences, roughly two fifths seen once. The specimen sequenced was blood. The receptor set was obtained from a human donor in good health.

This clonotype came up many times. The gene calls are TRBV7-9 and TRBJ1-1; TRBD1 might be the D (6 bases). The CDR3 consists of 14 residues. CDR1 and CDR2 from the germline V gene are SEHNR and FQNEAQ (reference sequence). V was clipped by 6 bases and J by 0 bases, with 11 bases between them. The CDR3 DNA is TGTGCCAGCAGTTTTCAGGGGATGAACACTGAAGCTTTCTTT. It specifies CASSFQGMNTEAFF.

The rearrangement links TRBV11-2 to TRBJ1-1; D is uncertain. V shed 1 base and J shed 0 bases, with 12 bases lying between them. Germline CDR1 is SGHAT and CDR2 is FQNNGV. The CDR3 sequence is 16 residues long. For the CDR3, the DNA is TGTGCCAGCAGCTTAGTGGTGGCTATACTGAACACTGAAGCTTTCTTT. Translating it yields CASSLVVAILNTEAFF.

This clonotype was counted only a few times. The chain links TRBV7-2 to TRBJ2-5; 7 nucleotides align to TRBD2. V lost 5 bases to trimming and J lost 5 bases; unmatched junction nucleotides: 8. The V gene's germline CDR1 is SGHTA and CDR2 FQGNSA. This CDR3 is 14 amino acids long. The DNA for the CDR3 is TGTGCCAGCAGCCCTTGGACTAGAAGGGAGACCCAGTACTTC. This codes for CASSPWTRRETQYF.

This chain joins TRBV6-1 and TRBJ2-5; 7 nucleotides align to TRBD1. Germline CDR1 is MNHNS and CDR2 is SASEGT. The length of the CDR3 is 15 residues. Trimming at V came to 6 bases and at J to 1 base, leaving 8 bases not matched to a gene. DNA of the CDR3: TGTGCCAGCAGGGGGATAGGGGGCCGCCAAGAGACCCAGTACTTC. Residues: CASRGIGGRQETQYF.

As concerns this clonotype: Sequence at one end of the junction differs from germline and may be a read error. The chain employs TRBV4-3 and TRBJ1-1, with unresolved D. Germline assignment: CDR1 LGHNA and CDR2 YSLEER. CDR3 length: 17 amino acids. CDR3 sequence (DNA): TGCGCCAGCAGTCAAGTCCCTCTTGGTGCTTGGAACACTGAAGCTTTCTTT. Translation gives CASSQVPLGAWNTEAFF.

The sample holds a few counts of this clonotype. The chain employs TRBV29-1 and TRBJ2-7; TRBD1 agrees at 9 bases. The J call is uncertain, as TRBJ2-5 better fits the DNA end. Germline V gene data show CDR1 as SQVTM and CDR2 as ANQGSEA. This CDR3 has 15 residues. CDR3 nucleotide sequence: TGCAGCGTTTACCCCAGGACAGGGGCTCGGGAGACCCAGTACTTC. It is translated as CSVYPRTGARETQYF.

The chain uses TRBV12-5 and TRBJ2-7; no definite D call. V was trimmed by 6 bases and J by 3 bases, leaving 12 bases between them. Germline V gives CDR1 LGHNT, CDR2 FRNRAP. The CDR3 is made up of 13 amino acids. CDR3 in amino acids: CASGRTAGYEQYF. The DNA for the CDR3 is TGTGCTAGTGGGCGGACGGCAGGCTACGAGCAGTACTTC.

The V gene is TRBV5-1, the J gene TRBJ2-4; D gene uncertain. The V and J ends lost 3 bases and 4 bases respectively, with 8 bases between them. CDR1 SGHRS and CDR2 YFSETQ come from the germline V gene. This CDR3 comprises 13 residues. The CDR3 loop is CASSSDPKNIQYF. In DNA, the CDR3 is TGCGCCAGCAGCTCGGACCCTAAAAACATTCAGTACTTC. Full variable domain (outside the CDR3, taken from reference TRBV5-1 and TRBJ2-4): KAGVTQTPRYLIKTRGQQVTLSCSPISGHRSVSWYQQTPGQGLQFLFEYFSETQRNKGNFPGRFSGRQFSNSRSEMNVSTLELGDSALYLCASSSDPKNIQYFGAGTRLSVL.

V usage is TRBV4-2 and J usage is TRBJ1-6; 9 positions match TRBD1. The CDR3 length is 15 residues. Looked up from germline, CDR1 is LGHNA and CDR2 is YNFKEQ. V gave up 4 bases and J gave up 9 bases; unmatched junction bases: 7. This CDR3 is CASSPTGGHGSPLHF. In DNA form, the CDR3 reads TGTGCCAGCAGCCCTACAGGGGGCCATGGTTCACCCCTCCACTTT.

The chain is built from TRBV9 and TRBJ2-4; D possibly corresponds to TRBD1 (5 bases). The J call may be faulty, since TRBJ2-5 better matches the DNA end. Germline values: CDR1 SGDLS, CDR2 YYNGEE. The CDR3 totals 14 residues. CDR3: CASSPAQGLETQYF. The CDR3 DNA reads TGTGCCAGCAGCCCTGCCCAGGGTTTAGAGACCCAGTACTTC.